The source of this TCR beta chain is a study of blood T cell repertoires in COVID-19 (dated by TCRdb to between 2020 and 2021). About the full investigation: Samples from collaborators originated in the United States, Italy and Spain and spanned both the acute and convalescent phases of COVID-19. The repertoires were released in a freely available public database intended as a resource for research on the immune response to SARS-CoV-2. The samples were drawn from two sources: the first 160 participants of the ongoing ImmuneRACE study, and 1,200 or so subjects contributed by 6 global collaborators. The dataset comprised deeply sampled blood TCRbeta repertoires from subjects exposed to, actively infected with, or recovered from COVID-19. The prospective study material was composed of cDNA or gDNA derived from T cells, B-cell-depleted T cells, or PBMCs. Where HLA class I and class II types were available, the types were taken from metadata supplied by the sample provider, not from assay-based typing. A de-identified subject ID, COVID-19 status, age in years and sex were almost always included in the sample metadata.

On the study overall, not on this receptor specifically: How much clinical and demographic metadata was included differed by source and by participant, and the metadata was provided uncurated.

The CDR3 has 17 amino acids, counting the end cysteine and phenylalanine. Only the CDR3 portion is preserved as DNA: 51 bases, with reading frame beginning at the first base. The CDR1 and CDR2 encoded by the germline V gene are LGHNA and YSLEER. V and J lose 0 bases and 0 bases, and a span of 9 bases separates them. Turning to this clone: What this receptor recognizes is not known. Per-nucleotide qualities are absent, and no much larger clonotype sits a single base away.

TCRbeta CDR3 regions were amplified from genomic DNA using the immunoSEQ Assay, a bias-controlled multiplex PCR. Per the authors' processing: The number of nucleated cells in each sample was estimated by amplification of reference gene primers within the assay. To quantify the absolute abundance of each unique TCRbeta CDR3 rearrangement, sequence reads were collapsed and filtered. For each sample, productive Simpson clonality was calculated as the square root of Simpson's diversity index across productive rearrangements. This immuneACCESS table, as held by TCRdb, lists in-frame sequences with V and J called but not all clones. Of the missing ones, under half trace to an unresolved V gene in checked studies; the others have no known cause. That table furnishes V, J and clone size, whereas the DNA furnished D and trimming. Present in this sample are roughly 90,000 clones, around 82% of which were seen just once. The ten largest clones add up to 9.5% to 15% of the sample.

The collaborating institutions used their own protocols to collect whole blood in K2EDTA tubes. For TCRbeta analysis, collaborators shipped samples as frozen whole blood, isolated PBMCs, or DNA extracted from either of those sample types. This sequence originates from a human donor in a cohort sampled during active COVID-19. The sample consisted of peripheral blood. The rearrangement combines TRBV4-3 with TRBJ2-6, with the identity of the D gene unclear. The CDR3 sequence is CASSQDLQNSGANVLTF. The sequenced DNA is TGCGCCAGCAGCCAAGATCTCCAGAACTCTGGGGCCAACGTCCTGACTTTC.